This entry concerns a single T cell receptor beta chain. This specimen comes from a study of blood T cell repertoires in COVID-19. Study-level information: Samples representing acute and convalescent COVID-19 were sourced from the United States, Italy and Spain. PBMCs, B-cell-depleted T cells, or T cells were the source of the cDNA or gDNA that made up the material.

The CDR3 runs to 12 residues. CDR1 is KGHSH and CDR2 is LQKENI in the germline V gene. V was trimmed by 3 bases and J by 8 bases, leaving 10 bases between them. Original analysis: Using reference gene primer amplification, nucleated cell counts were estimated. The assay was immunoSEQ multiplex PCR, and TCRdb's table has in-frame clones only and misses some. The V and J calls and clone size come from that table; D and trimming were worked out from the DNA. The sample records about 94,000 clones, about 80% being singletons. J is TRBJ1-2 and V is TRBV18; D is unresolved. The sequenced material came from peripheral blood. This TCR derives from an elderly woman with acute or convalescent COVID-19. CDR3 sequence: CASSPAAGGYTF. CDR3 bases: TGTGCCAGCTCACCGGCGGCCGGGGGCTACACCTTC.